Below are 27 T cell receptor beta chains sequenced from a single sample in a study of cytomegalovirus exposure and HLA in healthy donors. A multiplex PCR was run with 60 Vbeta primers and 13 Jbeta primers. Using immunoSEQ multiplex PCR, the repertoire was profiled, and TCRdb retains in-frame clones only, with some absent. The sample has roughly 180,000 clones; about 77% are singletons. The sample consisted of PBMCs. These receptors all stem from a woman aged 30 to 39 in good health and CMV-seropositive.

The chain has TRBV27 and TRBJ1-3; tentatively, D is TRBD1 (5 bases). The CDR3 length is 15 residues. Germline-derived CDR1 and CDR2 are MNHEY and SMNVEV (reference sequence). The V gene lost 8 bases and the J gene lost 9 bases, with 23 bases spanning the gap. The CDR3 protein is CASSRLGTRPVTIYF. In DNA form, the CDR3 reads TGTGCCAGCTCCCGCCTCGGGACTCGCCCGGTCACCATATATTTT.

The chain uses TRBV10-3 and TRBJ2-3; 7 bases match TRBD1. The germline V gene encodes CDR1 ENHRY and CDR2 SYGVKD. The CDR3 covers 13 residues. The V gene end was trimmed by 6 bases and the J gene end by 2 bases; junction bases not matched to a gene: 2. The CDR3 here is CAIRGTATDTQYF. The CDR3, as DNA: TGTGCCATCAGGGGGACAGCCACAGATACGCAGTATTTT.

Regarding this clone: Compared with germline, one end of the junction differs, possibly owing to a read error. The chain employs TRBV7-7 and TRBJ2-1; no reliable D call. Germline V gene data show CDR1 as SSHAT and CDR2 as FNYEAQ (reference sequence). The CDR3 runs 13 residues. For the CDR3, the DNA is TGTGCTAGCAGCTTATCCCTAGGCAATGAGCAGTTCTTC. Translated, it gives CASSLSLGNEQFF. Together with reference TRBV7-7 and TRBJ2-1, the CDR3 gives the full variable domain: GAGVSQSPRYKVTKRGQDVTLRCDPISSHATLYWYQQALGQGPEFLTYFNYEAQPDKSGLPSDRFSAERPEGSISTLTIQRTEQRDSAMYRCASSLSLGNEQFFGPGTRLTVL.

A note on this clone: The sample has other DNA sequences that encode this CDR3 too. V gene TRBV27 combines with J gene TRBJ2-7, with D uncertain. Trimming shortened V by 3 bases and J by 4 bases, and 4 bases separated the two germline ends. The CDR3 totals 11 residues. Germline CDR1 is MNHEY and CDR2 is SMNVEV (reference sequence). The CDR3 DNA is TGTGCCAGCAGTTTCAATTACGAGCAGTACTTC. Its protein is CASSFNYEQYF.

The chain is built from TRBV6-1 and TRBJ2-1; 8 positions agree with TRBD1. Per the germline V gene, CDR1 is MNHNS and CDR2 is SASEGT. The CDR3 has 13 amino acids. The V segment lost 10 bases and the J segment 5 bases; nucleotides outside the gene matches: 7. Written as DNA, the CDR3 is TGTGCCACCGTCCGGGACAGGCACAATGAGCAGTTCTTC. Amino acid sequence: CATVRDRHNEQFF.

The V and J genes are TRBV5-6 and TRBJ1-1; D unclear. The CDR3 length is 12 residues. The V gene's germline CDR1 is SGHDT and CDR2 YYEEEE. Deletions cut 2 bases from V and 4 bases from J, with 6 bases between. CDR3 sequence: CASSFGSTEAFF. The CDR3 DNA reads as TGTGCCAGCAGCTTTGGGAGCACTGAAGCTTTCTTT.

V gene TRBV7-3 combines with J gene TRBJ2-1; a weak D match, TRBD2 (5 bases). V lost 8 bases and J 9 bases, leaving 17 bases between the germline ends. CDR3 size: 13 residues. From germline, CDR1 is SGHTA and CDR2 FQGTGA. The DNA for the CDR3 is TGTGCCAGCCGACCGGCCGCGGGTGCTGAGCAGTTCTTC. This sequence encodes CASRPAAGAEQFF.

The gene calls are TRBV28 and TRBJ2-1, with TRBD2 matching 9 bases. This CDR3 spans 15 amino acids. V shed 7 bases and J 9 bases; nucleotides not matched to a gene: 13. CDR1 is MDHEN, CDR2 SYDVKM, per germline. The CDR3 spells CASIPTSGQSAEQFF. The DNA for the CDR3 is TGTGCCAGCATCCCGACTAGCGGACAGAGTGCTGAGCAGTTCTTC.

The rearrangement uses TRBV6-6 and TRBJ1-1; 7 bases line up with TRBD1. The J segment lost 3 bases and the V segment lost 7 bases, leaving 5 bases of the junction unmatched. CDR3 size: 13 residues. Germline V CDR1 and CDR2: MNHNY, SVGAGI (reference sequence). Written as DNA, the CDR3 is TGTGCCAGCATTTTCACAGGGGACACTGAAGCTTTCTTT. Residues: CASIFTGDTEAFF.

This chain joins TRBV29-1 and TRBJ2-1, with unresolved D. The CDR3 spans 10 residues. CDR1 and CDR2 from the germline V gene are SQVTM and ANQGSEA. The germline V and J ends were trimmed by 6 bases and 10 bases, with 10 bases remaining between them. The CDR3 protein is CSVRHAEQFF. CDR3 sequence (DNA): TGCAGCGTCCGACACGCCGAGCAGTTCTTC.

The rearrangement links TRBV2 to TRBJ2-5, with TRBD1 matching over 7 bases. The V gene's germline CDR1 is SNHLY and CDR2 FYNNEI. CDR3 length: 15 amino acids. V dropped 3 bases and J dropped 5; count of bases not matched to a gene: 9. As DNA, the CDR3 is TGTGCCAGCAGTGAGGAACAGGGGACGTCGGAGACCCAGTACTTC. This translates into CASSEEQGTSETQYF.

The chain uses TRBV5-1 and TRBJ2-7; D possibly corresponds to TRBD2 (6 bases). From germline, CDR1 is SGHRS and CDR2 YFSETQ. This CDR3 is 14 amino acids long. With 3 bases removed from V and 3 bases from J, the gap between germline ends came to 13 bases. The CDR3 sequence is CASSSTGTVYEQYF. CDR3 sequence (DNA): TGCGCCAGCAGCTCGACCGGGACTGTCTACGAGCAGTACTTC.

The CDR3, as DNA: TGTGCCAGCAGCTTGGTGGCGGAAGAGGGAGCTTTCTTT. This codes for CASSLVAEEGAFF. The chain carries TRBV5-5 and TRBJ1-1; no firm D call. Trimming pared 0 bases from V and 10 bases from J, leaving 13 bases between. In germline, CDR1 is SGHKS, CDR2 YYEKEE (reference sequence). This CDR3 is built from 13 residues.

CDR3 in amino acids: CATSREGLAETQYF. The CDR3 DNA reads TGTGCCACCAGCAGAGAAGGACTAGCGGAGACCCAGTACTTC. The chain uses TRBV15 and TRBJ2-5; 9 bases agree with TRBD2. With V trimmed by 0 bases and J by 5 bases, 1 base remained unmatched. This CDR3 contains 14 residues. Germline values: CDR1 LNHNV, CDR2 YYDKDF (reference sequence). The full variable domain, its missing parts supplied by reference TRBV15 and TRBJ2-5, is DAMVIQNPRYQVTQFGKPVTLSCSQTLNHNVMYWYQQKSSQAPKLLFHYYDKDFNNEADTPDNFQSRRPNTSFCFLDIRSPGLGDTAMYLCATSREGLAETQYFGPGTRLLVL.

The rearrangement uses TRBV6-5 and TRBJ2-2; perhaps TRBD1 as D (7 bases). The V and J ends lost 2 bases and 4 bases respectively, with 11 bases between them. The germline CDR1 and CDR2 sequences are MNHEY and SVGAGI. The CDR3 runs 15 residues. The CDR3 protein is CASSYSQGGTGELFF. The DNA for the CDR3 is TGTGCCAGCAGTTACAGCCAGGGGGGCACCGGGGAGCTGTTTTTT.

The rearrangement uses TRBV4-2 and TRBJ1-1, with 9 positions matching TRBD1. This CDR3 region has 15 residues. The trim removed 1 base at V and 0 bases at J, leaving 0 bases unmatched. Per the germline V gene, CDR1 is LGHNA and CDR2 is YNFKEQ. CDR3 nucleotide sequence: TGTGCCAGCAGCCAAGGGACAGGGGTGAACACTGAAGCTTTCTTT. Protein sequence: CASSQGTGVNTEAFF.

The J gene is TRBJ2-5, the V gene TRBV5-1, with 13 bases fitting TRBD2. The DNA end favors TRBJ2-7, so the J call may be wrong. This CDR3 is built from 15 residues. Germline assignment: CDR1 SGHRS and CDR2 YFSETQ. The CDR3, as DNA: TGCGCCAGCAGCCCCACGGGACTAGCGGGATACGAGCAGTACTTC. It is translated as CASSPTGLAGYEQYF.

The chain links TRBV9 to TRBJ2-1, with 13 positions matching TRBD2. The CDR3 has 15 amino acids. The trim removed 4 bases at V and 7 bases at J, leaving 5 bases unmatched. In germline, CDR1 is SGDLS, CDR2 YYNGEE. CDR3 DNA sequence: TGTGCCAGCAGCCCCGGACTAGCGGGAGTGAATGAGCAGTTCTTC. Amino acid sequence: CASSPGLAGVNEQFF.

The chain is built from TRBV6-5 and TRBJ1-4, with D tentatively TRBD1 (5 bases). Germline assignment: CDR1 MNHEY and CDR2 SVGAGI. V shed 0 bases and J shed 5 bases, with 10 bases lying between them. The CDR3 length is 15 residues. This CDR3 reads CASSYSRAGNEKLFF. CDR3 nucleotide sequence: TGTGCCAGCAGTTACTCTAGGGCAGGGAATGAAAAACTGTTTTTT.

V is TRBV4-1 and J is TRBJ2-3, with D perhaps TRBD2 (6 bases). CDR1 MGHRA and CDR2 YSYEKL come from the germline V gene. V gave up 4 bases and J gave up 4 bases, with 12 bases separating them. This CDR3 is built from 14 residues. The CDR3 DNA reads as TGCGCCAGCAGCCCGACTAGTGGCGCAGATACGCAGTATTTT. The encoded protein is CASSPTSGADTQYF.

The chain combines TRBV10-3 with TRBJ2-1; no reliable D call. The CDR3 is made up of 11 amino acids. The germline gives CDR1 ENHRY, CDR2 SYGVKD. V shed 3 bases and J shed 12 bases, with 9 bases lying between them. CDR3 sequence (DNA): TGTGCCATCAGTGAAAGGAGTGGGCAGTTCTTC. Translation: CAISERSGQFF.

This clone has only a few counts. The genes are TRBV2 and TRBJ1-1, with 9 bases matching TRBD1. The CDR3 is made up of 14 amino acids. Germline trimming cut 10 bases from V and 3 bases from J; bases unmatched to any gene: 9. Germline V CDR1 and CDR2: SNHLY, FYNNEI. The CDR3 bases are TGTGCCACCCCGGGACAGGGTCCAGACACTGAAGCTTTCTTT. Its protein product is CATPGQGPDTEAFF.

The V and J genes are TRBV6-5 and TRBJ1-5; 7 nucleotides align to TRBD1. The ends lost 5 bases at V and 7 bases at J; junction bases unmatched: 8. Germline assignment: CDR1 MNHEY and CDR2 SVGAGI. The CDR3 is 14 amino acids. The CDR3 protein is CASSLTGSGQPQHF. CDR3 DNA sequence: TGTGCCAGCAGTCTGACAGGGTCGGGCCAGCCCCAGCATTTT.

CDR3 sequence: CAISGTGGHQPQHF. The CDR3 DNA follows: TGTGCCATCAGTGGGACAGGGGGCCATCAGCCCCAGCATTTT. The gene calls are TRBV10-3 and TRBJ1-5; 11 positions match TRBD1. CDR1 is ENHRY, CDR2 SYGVKD, per germline. This CDR3 is built from 14 residues. Trimming cost V 4 bases and J 5 bases; bases outside gene matches: 1.

This clone has a single count. The V gene is TRBV4-2, the J gene TRBJ1-1; the D is unclear. V was pared by 0 bases and J by 7 bases, with 9 bases between. The CDR3 length is 13 residues. Germline V CDR1 and CDR2: LGHNA, YNFKEQ. The CDR3 reads CASSQDRRSEAFF. The CDR3 bases are TGTGCCAGCAGCCAAGATCGTAGGAGTGAAGCTTTCTTT.

The rearrangement joins TRBV15 to TRBJ2-3, with a weak D call TRBD2 (6 bases). From germline, CDR1 is LNHNV and CDR2 YYDKDF (reference sequence). This CDR3 is built from 17 residues. Trimming left V 4 bases short and J 1 base short, with 18 bases between. The CDR3 nucleotides read TGTGCCACCAGCATCCCCCCCGGGGGATTGGGCACAGATACGCAGTATTTT. Amino acid sequence: CATSIPPGGLGTDTQYF. Drawing the rest from reference TRBV15 and TRBJ2-3, the complete variable domain is DAMVIQNPRYQVTQFGKPVTLSCSQTLNHNVMYWYQQKSSQAPKLLFHYYDKDFNNEADTPDNFQSRRPNTSFCFLDIRSPGLGDTAMYLCATSIPPGGLGTDTQYFGPGTRLTVL.

The V and J genes are TRBV5-1 and TRBJ2-3, with D possibly matching TRBD2 (5 bases). The CDR3 has 15 amino acids. Germline lookup yields CDR1 SGHRS and CDR2 YFSETQ. V lost 0 bases, J lost 2 bases, and 10 bases lay in between. The CDR3 region is CASSLEGLPTDTQYF. For the CDR3, the DNA is TGCGCCAGCAGCTTGGAAGGACTCCCCACAGATACGCAGTATTTT.